These T cell receptor beta chains were read from a single sample in a study of cytomegalovirus exposure and HLA in healthy donors. Profiled with immunoSEQ multiplex PCR; TCRdb holds only in-frame clones, not every one. This table holds more than 100,000 clones, 80% found once. The sequenced sample consisted of PBMCs. All receptors come from a female donor in good health and CMV-seropositive. Each CDR3 is given with its conserved first and last residue. The D gene is left open where the match is weak. Not all rows give a size; the values are once, few, many and, for expanded clones, a class.

.	TRBV29-1	.	TRBJ2-7	TGCAGCGGCGGGACGTGGGACTACGAGCAGTACTTC	CSGGTWDYEQYF
few	TRBV29-1	.	TRBJ2-1	TGCAGCGTTGAATCCCGGAATGAGCAGTTCTTC	CSVESRNEQFF
.	TRBV19	.	TRBJ2-3	TGTGCCAGTAGTCCCGGTAGGGGCTTCCCTAGCACAGATACGCAGTATTTT	CASSPGRGFPSTDTQYF
.	TRBV6-5	.	TRBJ1-2	TGTGCCAGCAGTAATAAGGGACAACGATATGGCTACACCTTC	CASSNKGQRYGYTF
.	TRBV18	TRBD1	TRBJ1-3	TGTGCCAGCTCAACTACACAGGGGTCTGGAAACACCATATATTTT	CASSTTQGSGNTIYF
.	TRBV7-2	.	TRBJ1-1	TGTGCCAGCAGCTTTTCTGGGGGCGAATCTGAAGCTTTCTTT	CASSFSGGESEAFF
.	TRBV4-1	TRBD2	TRBJ2-1	TGCGCCAGCAGTCGGACTAGCGGGGTCTACAATGAGCAGTTCTTC	CASSRTSGVYNEQFF
.	TRBV7-9	.	TRBJ2-5	TGTGCCAGCAGCTCCAGGGAGACCCAGTACTTC	CASSSRETQYF
.	TRBV2	TRBD2	TRBJ2-5	TGTGCCAGCACTAGCGGACAAGAGACCCAGTACTTC	CASTSGQETQYF
few	TRBV7-3	.	TRBJ1-1	TGTGCCAGCAGCCCCGGGGAGAGAAGCACTGAAGCTTTCTTT	CASSPGERSTEAFF
.	TRBV5-1	.	TRBJ1-5	TGCGCCAGCAGCTTGAGGCGCGGCAGGAGAAAACTTAGGAGGTACCAGCCCCAGCATTTT	CASSLRRGRRKLRRYQPQHF
.	TRBV29-1	TRBD1	TRBJ1-5	TGCAGCGTTGGGGGACAGGGGGACAATCAGCCCCAGCATTTT	CSVGGQGDNQPQHF
.	TRBV2	.	TRBJ2-5	TGTGCCAGCAGCGTGGACAGCCAAGAGACCCAGTACTTC	CASSVDSQETQYF
.	TRBV18	.	TRBJ1-1	TGTGCCAGCTCACCACCCACAGACCGAGATGAAGCTTTCTTT	CASSPPTDRDEAFF
.	TRBV5-8	.	TRBJ1-1	TGTGCCAGCAGCTTGGCCCCCAGGGTTAGGCAGGGAAGGATCTTT	CASSLAPRVRQGRIF
.	TRBV6-1	TRBD2	TRBJ2-7	TGTGCCAGCAGTGAAGAGCGCGGGGGGCCGCTCGTTTTCTACGAGCAGTACTTC	CASSEERGGPLVFYEQYF
few	TRBV7-9	.	TRBJ1-2	TGTGCCAGCAGCTTTCAGGATTACTATGGCTACACCTTC	CASSFQDYYGYTF
.	TRBV23-1	.	TRBJ1-1	TGCGCCAGCAGTCAATCGGGCTACACTGAAGCTTTCTTT	CASSQSGYTEAFF
.	TRBV4-1	TRBD1	TRBJ2-5	TGCGCCAGCAGCCCGGGACAGGGGGCGCGAGAGACCCAGTACTTC	CASSPGQGARETQYF
.	TRBV6-5	.	TRBJ2-7	TGTGCCAGCAGTTACTCCGGGGGGCCCTACGAGCAGTACTTC	CASSYSGGPYEQYF
.	TRBV19	.	TRBJ2-1	TGTGCCAGTAGCCTGACTCCACCGGCATTGAATGAGCAGTTCTTC	CASSLTPPALNEQFF
.	TRBV9	.	TRBJ2-1	TGTGCCAGCAGCGCAACTAGCAGGAATGAGCAGTTCTTC	CASSATSRNEQFF
.	TRBV27	TRBD2	TRBJ2-3	TGTGCCAGCAGGGGACTAGCGGGGTCAGATACGCAGTATTTT	CASRGLAGSDTQYF
.	TRBV7-2	.	TRBJ1-6	TGTGCCAGCAGCTTTCAGGGTGGCTCACCCCTCCACTTT	CASSFQGGSPLHF
.	TRBV7-2	.	TRBJ2-2	TGTGCCAGCAGCTTAATCCCCGGGGGGGAGCTGTTTTTT	CASSLIPGGELFF
.	TRBV10-3	.	TRBJ2-5	TGTGCCATCAGTCCCGAGAAGCTGACAGGAGGTGGGGAGACCCAGTACTTC	CAISPEKLTGGGETQYF
.	TRBV4-2	TRBD2	TRBJ2-3	TGTGCCAGCAGCCAACCGACTAGCGGGGGGGAAACAGATACGCAGTATTTT	CASSQPTSGGETDTQYF
.	TRBV5-6	TRBD1	TRBJ1-4	TGTGCCAGCAATCGGGGACAGGGTGAAAAACTGTTTTTT	CASNRGQGEKLFF
.	TRBV11-1	.	TRBJ2-3	TGTGCCAGCAGCTTCGGTACAGATACGCAGTATTTT	CASSFGTDTQYF
few	TRBV7-3	.	TRBJ1-6	TGTGCCAGCAGCTTAAACCCGCAGGGACCCCTCCACTTT	CASSLNPQGPLHF
.	TRBV7-9	.	TRBJ2-7	TGTTCCAGCAGCTTAGGGGCCCACGTACACGAGCAGTACTTC	CSSSLGAHVHEQYF
.	TRBV10-3	.	TRBJ2-7	TGTGCCATCAGTGACCCTACAGGGTCTAAGTACGAGCAGTACTTC	CAISDPTGSKYEQYF
.	TRBV4-2	.	TRBJ2-2	TGTGCCAGCAGCCAAGAGCTTGAGGGTTGGGAGCTGTTTTTT	CASSQELEGWELFF
few	TRBV6-5	.	TRBJ1-4	TGTGCCAGCGGCTCCACCGGGACTCGAAATGAAAAACTGTTTTTT	CASGSTGTRNEKLFF
.	TRBV6-5	TRBD1	TRBJ2-5	TGTGCCAGCAGTTACCCGGGGACAGGGGATGAAAAGACCCAGTACTTC	CASSYPGTGDEKTQYF
once	TRBV6-5	.	TRBJ2-7	TGTGCCAGCAGTTACTCAGGGGGGGACTCCTACGAGCAGTACTTC	CASSYSGGDSYEQYF
few	TRBV2	TRBD1	TRBJ1-2	TGTGCCAGCAGTATTGTACAGGGGAACTATGGCTACACCTTC	CASSIVQGNYGYTF
.	TRBV19	.	TRBJ1-5	TGTGCCAGTAGCAGGGGCGGCGGCAATCAGCCCCAGCATTTT	CASSRGGGNQPQHF
.	TRBV6-5	TRBD1	TRBJ1-2	TGTGCCAGCAGTTACGGATCAGGGGGTGGCTACACCTTC	CASSYGSGGGYTF
.	TRBV9	.	TRBJ2-1	TGTGCCAGCAAAGGGGGGGCGGGTGAGCAGTTCTTC	CASKGGAGEQFF
.	TRBV7-9	TRBD2	TRBJ2-1	TGTGCCAGCACCCAGTTCGCGGGGGGTTCCTACAATGAGCAGTTCTTC	CASTQFAGGSYNEQFF
.	TRBV7-2	.	TRBJ2-5	TGTGCCAGCAGCTTTTCCGGGCAAGAGACCCAGTACTTC	CASSFSGQETQYF
.	TRBV29-1	.	TRBJ1-1	TGCAGCGTCGACACCTTGAACACTGAAGCTTTCTTT	CSVDTLNTEAFF
few	TRBV5-1	.	TRBJ2-5	TGCGCCAGCAGCCCGAGACTAGAACAAGAGACCCAGTACTTC	CASSPRLEQETQYF
once	TRBV5-1	TRBD2	TRBJ2-3	TGCGCCAGCAGCTCGGGTACTAGCGGATTGACAGATACGCAGTATTTT	CASSSGTSGLTDTQYF
few	TRBV29-1	TRBD1	TRBJ1-1	TGCAGCGTTGCGGACAGGGGGCGCGGGAACACTGAAGCTTTCTTT	CSVADRGRGNTEAFF
.	TRBV2	TRBD1	TRBJ1-1	TGTGCCAGCAACCCAGGACAGGGAGGTGAAGCTTTCTTT	CASNPGQGGEAFF
.	TRBV30	TRBD2	TRBJ2-5	TGTGCCTGGACTAGCGGACTAGCGGGGGTGGAGACCCAGTACTTC	CAWTSGLAGVETQYF
.	TRBV30	.	TRBJ1-3	TGTGCCTGGAAGGTTACAGGGGGAAACACCATATATTTT	CAWKVTGGNTIYF
.	TRBV5-4	.	TRBJ2-1	TGTGCCAGCAGCTTGTGGGGGCCGGGTGAGCAGTTCTTC	CASSLWGPGEQFF